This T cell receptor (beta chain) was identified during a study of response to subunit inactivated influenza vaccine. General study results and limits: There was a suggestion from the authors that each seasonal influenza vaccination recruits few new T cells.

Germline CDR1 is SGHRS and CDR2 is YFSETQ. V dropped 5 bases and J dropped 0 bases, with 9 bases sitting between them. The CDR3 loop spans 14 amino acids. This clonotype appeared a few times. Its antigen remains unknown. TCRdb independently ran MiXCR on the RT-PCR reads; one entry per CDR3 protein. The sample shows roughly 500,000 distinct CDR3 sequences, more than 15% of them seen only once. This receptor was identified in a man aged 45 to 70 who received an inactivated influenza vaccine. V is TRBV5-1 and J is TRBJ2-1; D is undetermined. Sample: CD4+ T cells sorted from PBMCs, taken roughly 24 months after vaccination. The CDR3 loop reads CASRDASSYNEQFF. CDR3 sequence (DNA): TGCGCCAGCAGGGACGCTAGCTCCTACAATGAGCAGTTCTTC.